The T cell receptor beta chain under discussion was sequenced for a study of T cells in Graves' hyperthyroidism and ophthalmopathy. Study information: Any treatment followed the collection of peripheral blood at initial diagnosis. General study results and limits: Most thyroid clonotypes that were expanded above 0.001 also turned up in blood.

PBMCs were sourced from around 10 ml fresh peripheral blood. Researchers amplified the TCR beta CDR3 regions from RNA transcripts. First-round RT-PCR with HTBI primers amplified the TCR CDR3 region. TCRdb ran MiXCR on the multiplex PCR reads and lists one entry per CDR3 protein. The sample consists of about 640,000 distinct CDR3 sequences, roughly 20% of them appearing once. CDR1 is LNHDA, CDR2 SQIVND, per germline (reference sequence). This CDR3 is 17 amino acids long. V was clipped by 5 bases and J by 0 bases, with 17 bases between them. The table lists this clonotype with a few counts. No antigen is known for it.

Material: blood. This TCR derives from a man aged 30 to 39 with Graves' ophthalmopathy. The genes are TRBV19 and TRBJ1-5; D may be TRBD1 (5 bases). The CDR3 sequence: CASSVDTSPYSNQPQHF. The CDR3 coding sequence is TGTGCCAGTAGTGTGGACACCAGCCCATATAGCAATCAGCCCCAGCATTTT.